This entry lists 30 T cell receptor beta chains sequenced from one sample in a study of Ad26.COV2.S vaccination and SARS-CoV-2 variants. Profiled with immunoSEQ multiplex PCR; TCRdb holds only in-frame clones, not every one. This table has around 450,000 clones, 85% to 90% appearing once. As for treatment: roughly 20 received Ad26.COV2.S at low or high dose, single or two shots; 5 received placebo; per-sample allocation not given. The samples date from day 63 after the first vaccine or placebo injection. This sample comprised peripheral blood, obtained in a trial of Ad26.COV2.S vaccine versus placebo. Receptor source: a person between 18 and 65 years old who received the Ad26.COV2.S COVID-19 vaccine or a placebo.

CDR3 DNA: TGCGCCAGCAGCTTGTTGGCGGGTGACTATGGCTACACCTTC. Amino acids: CASSLLAGDYGYTF. The chain is built from TRBV5-1 and TRBJ1-2; D is ambiguous. Per germline, CDR1 SGHRS and CDR2 YFSETQ. Trimming shortened V by 1 base and J by 3 bases, and 10 bases separated the two germline ends. CDR3 length: 14 residues.

This chain connects TRBV7-3 to TRBJ1-2, with D tentatively TRBD1 (5 bases). This CDR3 spans 13 amino acids. Germline V gene lookup returns CDR1 SGHTA and CDR2 FQGTGA. Trimming took 2 bases from V and 6 from J, leaving 10 bases between them. The CDR3 DNA sequence: TGTGCCAGCAGCTTAGACCGGGGGAATGGCTACACCTTC. Encoded protein: CASSLDRGNGYTF.

The rearrangement joins TRBV3-1 (or the pseudogene TRBV3-2) to TRBJ2-3, with 8 nucleotides matching TRBD2. Trimming took 3 bases from V and 10 from J; bases not matched to a gene: 12. The CDR3 has 15 amino acids. Looked up from germline, CDR1 is LGHDT and CDR2 is YNNKEL (reference sequence). The CDR3 DNA reads as TGTGCCAGCAGCCAGGACGGGGGGGTGTTTTATGCGCAGTATTTT. Its protein is CASSQDGGVFYAQYF.

The rearrangement links TRBV4-1 to TRBJ2-7; TRBD1 might be the D (5 bases). In germline, CDR1 is MGHRA, CDR2 YSYEKL. This CDR3 spans 16 amino acids. The germline V and J ends were trimmed by 3 bases and 5 bases, with 20 bases remaining between them. CDR3 DNA: TGCGCCAGCAGCCACGCGACATTGACCGACAGAAACGAGCAGTACTTC. It codes for CASSHATLTDRNEQYF.

This chain connects TRBV3-1 (or the pseudogene TRBV3-2) to TRBJ1-2; weak D call: TRBD1 (5 bases). CDR3 length: 15 amino acids. Per germline, CDR1 LGHDT and CDR2 YNNKEL (reference sequence). The V and J ends lost 0 bases and 4 bases respectively, with 12 bases between them. The CDR3 here is CASSQDLGGLYGYTF. The DNA of the CDR3 is TGTGCCAGCAGCCAAGATCTGGGGGGTCTCTATGGCTACACCTTC.

The DNA of the CDR3 is TGTGCCAGTAGTATTAGGGGGGACTCAACCTACAATGAGCAGTTCTTC. Translating it yields CASSIRGDSTYNEQFF. The genes are TRBV19 and TRBJ2-1, with D possibly called TRBD1 or TRBD2 (6 bases each). V was trimmed by 3 bases and J by 2 bases, leaving 14 bases between them. The germline CDR1 and CDR2 sequences are LNHDA and SQIVND (reference sequence). This CDR3 has 16 residues.

V gene TRBV18 combines with J gene TRBJ2-3, with 9 bases identical to TRBD2. Unmatched junction bases numbered 7, after V lost 3 bases and J lost 0 bases. The germline V gene encodes CDR1 KGHSH and CDR2 LQKENI. This CDR3 has 17 residues. This chain's CDR3 is CASSPPLAGGSTDTQYF. As DNA, the CDR3 is TGTGCCAGCTCACCCCCGCTGGCGGGGGGGAGCACAGATACGCAGTATTTT.

The rearrangement joins TRBV30 to TRBJ1-1, with D unresolved. V was shortened by 4 bases and J by 0 bases, with 9 bases between the two germline ends. The germline V gene encodes CDR1 GTSNPN and CDR2 SVGIG (reference sequence). The CDR3 totals 13 residues. CDR3: CAWMADLNTEAFF. The CDR3, as DNA: TGTGCCTGGATGGCGGATTTGAACACTGAAGCTTTCTTT.

This rearrangement joins TRBV28 to TRBJ2-2; no firm D call. Germline V gene sequence: CDR1 MDHEN, CDR2 SYDVKM. The CDR3 consists of 15 residues. The V end was cut by 5 bases, the J end by 4 bases, with 14 bases between. The CDR3 loop is CASSPLPIRTGELFF. In nucleotides, the CDR3 is TGTGCCAGCAGTCCCCTGCCCATCCGCACCGGGGAGCTGTTTTTT.

The chain combines TRBV11-2 with TRBJ2-1, with 11 bases matching TRBD2. The CDR3 runs 15 residues. V lost 5 bases, J lost 4 bases, and 4 bases stayed unmatched. Germline V gene data show CDR1 as SGHAT and CDR2 as FQNNGV. The CDR3 DNA reads TGTGCCAGCAGCCAATTAGCGGGGGGGTACAATGAGCAGTTCTTC. It yields the protein CASSQLAGGYNEQFF.

The J gene is TRBJ2-7, the V gene TRBV6-2 or TRBV6-3; D is unclear. Germline V gene sequence: CDR1 MNHEY, CDR2 SVGEGT. This CDR3 has 13 residues. Trimming took off 4 bases at V and 3 bases at J, with 10 bases between the two ends. CDR3 nucleotide sequence: TGTGCCAGCAGTTCTCGGAACTACTACGAGCAGTACTTC. Translated: CASSSRNYYEQYF.

The V call is TRBV24-1, the J call TRBJ2-1; D perhaps matches TRBD2 (7 bases). V was shortened by 3 bases and J by 7 bases, with 15 bases between the two germline ends. CDR3 size: 15 residues. Germline CDR1 is KGHDR and CDR2 is SFDVKD. The CDR3, as DNA: TGTGCCACCAGTGATGGAGGGGGGGCCTTGAATGAGCAGTTCTTC. This sequence encodes CATSDGGGALNEQFF.

The rearrangement links TRBV27 to TRBJ2-6; D uncertain. V was cut by 1 base and J by 0 bases, with 10 bases left in between. In germline, CDR1 is MNHEY, CDR2 SMNVEV (reference sequence). This CDR3 spans 17 amino acids. CDR3 coding DNA: TGTGCCAGCAGTTTATATAGGCCTCCCTCTGGGGCCAACGTCCTGACTTTC. This encodes CASSLYRPPSGANVLTF.

There are a few counts of this clone. V gene TRBV7-8 combines with J gene TRBJ1-2; 8 nucleotides align to TRBD1. V shed 3 bases, J shed 4 bases, and the junction held 10 bases outside the gene matches. CDR1 is SGHVS, CDR2 FQNEAQ, per germline. This CDR3 has 16 residues. CDR3 coding DNA: TGTGCCAGCAGCTTTAGACAGGGGACCCTTTCCTATGGCTACACCTTC. This encodes CASSFRQGTLSYGYTF.

The rearrangement uses TRBV6-5 and TRBJ1-6; TRBD1 matches at 7 bases. V dropped 6 bases and J dropped 9; count of bases not matched to a gene: 5. The germline V gene encodes CDR1 MNHEY and CDR2 SVGAGI. The CDR3 runs 13 residues. The CDR3 loop reads CASSRQGISPLHF. CDR3 bases: TGTGCCAGCAGCCGACAGGGTATTTCACCCCTCCACTTT.

This chain links TRBV28 with TRBJ2-5; tentatively, D is TRBD1 or TRBD2 (7 bases each). The CDR3 consists of 16 residues. Germline lookup yields CDR1 MDHEN and CDR2 SYDVKM. The ends were cut back, 7 bases at V and 1 base at J, with 19 bases in the middle. CDR3 in DNA: TGTGCCAGCACCCAGGGGGGAGCGGGGATCCAAGAGACCCAGTACTTC. It yields the protein CASTQGGAGIQETQYF.

The V and J genes are TRBV20-1 and TRBJ1-1; unclear D gene. CDR3 length: 17 amino acids. V was trimmed by 3 bases and J by 1 base, leaving 21 bases between them. Germline CDR1 DFQATT, CDR2 SNEGSKA (reference sequence). CDR3 sequence (DNA): TGCAGTGCTAGTTTTTCGACAACGCTGCGTCGGAACACTGAAGCTTTCTTT. It is translated as CSASFSTTLRRNTEAFF.

The gene calls are TRBV6-5 and TRBJ1-2; D is uncertain. V was cut by 6 bases and J by 4 bases, with 12 bases left in between. The CDR3 has 13 amino acids. Germline V gives CDR1 MNHEY, CDR2 SVGAGI. Here the CDR3 reads CASRADLPYGYTF. CDR3 DNA: TGTGCCAGCAGGGCAGACCTACCCTATGGCTACACCTTC.

V and J are TRBV6-5 and TRBJ1-1, with 8 bases that match TRBD1. Germline CDR1 and CDR2: MNHEY and SVGAGI. The CDR3 sequence is 15 residues long. V was pared by 1 base and J by 4 bases, with 5 bases of the junction left unmatched. The chain's CDR3 is CASSYFNRGSTEAFF. The CDR3 bases are TGTGCCAGCAGTTACTTTAACAGGGGGAGCACTGAAGCTTTCTTT.

This CDR3 reads CASSSQTGGPGELFF. The CDR3 nucleotides read TGTGCCAGTAGTAGCCAGACAGGGGGGCCCGGGGAGCTGTTTTTT. This sequence joins TRBV19 and TRBJ2-2; 9 nucleotides match TRBD1. This CDR3 is 15 amino acids long. In germline, CDR1 is LNHDA, CDR2 SQIVND (reference sequence). The V segment lost 4 bases and the J segment 6 bases; nucleotides outside the gene matches: 6. Full variable domain (missing parts from reference TRBV19 and TRBJ2-2): DGGITQSPKYLFRKEGQNVTLSCEQNLNHDAMYWYRQDPGQGLRLIYYSQIVNDFQKGDIAEGYSVSREKKESFPLTVTSAQKNPTAFYLCASSSQTGGPGELFFGEGSRLTVL.

The rearrangement uses TRBV5-4 and TRBJ1-2; 7 bases are a match to TRBD1. The junction had 9 bases not matched to a gene; V was cut back by 0 bases and J by 4 bases. Germline V gives CDR1 SGHNT, CDR2 YYREEE (reference sequence). The CDR3 sequence is 16 residues long. CDR3 sequence (DNA): TGTGCCAGCAGCTTGGGACAGGGAGGCCTTAGCTATGGCTACACCTTC. It is translated as CASSLGQGGLSYGYTF.

The genes are TRBV5-1 and TRBJ1-1; D is ambiguous. Germline values: CDR1 SGHRS, CDR2 YFSETQ. V gave up 0 bases and J gave up 3 bases, with 15 bases separating them. This CDR3 has 16 residues. The CDR3 is CASSLELPIKDTEAFF. In DNA form, the CDR3 reads TGCGCCAGCAGCTTGGAGCTGCCCATAAAGGACACTGAAGCTTTCTTT.

The chain recombines TRBV7-3 with TRBJ2-3, with 8 bases that match TRBD2. CDR1 and CDR2 from the germline V gene are SGHTA and FQGTGA. The junction had 5 bases not matched to a gene; V was cut back by 2 bases and J by 1 base. The CDR3 covers 16 residues. CDR3: CASSLGAGGRTDTQYF. In DNA, the CDR3 is TGTGCCAGCAGCTTAGGGGCGGGGGGCCGCACAGATACGCAGTATTTT.

J is TRBJ1-5 and V is TRBV6-5; D is undetermined. The CDR3 spans 14 residues. V was cut by 9 bases and J by 0 bases, with 12 bases left in between. Germline loops: CDR1 MNHEY, CDR2 SVGAGI. In DNA form, the CDR3 reads TGTGCCAGGAGGTCCACCGTTAGCAATCAGCCCCAGCATTTT. This encodes CARRSTVSNQPQHF.

The CDR3 loop reads CASSINRDDTQYF. DNA of the CDR3: TGTGCCAGTAGTATAAACAGGGATGATACGCAGTATTTT. The V gene is TRBV19, the J gene TRBJ2-3, with a tentative D call TRBD1 (6 bases). CDR1 and CDR2 (germline): LNHDA, SQIVND (reference sequence). CDR3 length equals 13 residues. V lost 2 bases to trimming and J lost 6 bases, with 9 bases between them.

The rearrangement uses TRBV5-4 and TRBJ1-2; possibly TRBD1 for D (6 bases). V lost 4 bases and J 1 base, leaving 8 bases between the germline ends. This CDR3 has 13 amino acids. Looked up from germline, CDR1 is SGHNT and CDR2 is YYREEE (reference sequence). CDR3 region: CASSTDSNYGYTF. In nucleotides, the CDR3 is TGTGCCAGCAGCACGGACAGTAACTATGGCTACACCTTC. The variable domain in full, with the rest retrieved from reference TRBV5-4 and TRBJ1-2, is ETGVTQSPTHLIKTRGQQVTLRCSSQSGHNTVSWYQQALGQGPQFIFQYYREEENGRGNFPPRFSGLQFPNYSSELNVNALELDDSALYLCASSTDSNYGYTFGSGTRLTVV.

V and J are TRBV7-6 and TRBJ2-7, with TRBD1 matching 8 bases. CDR1 and CDR2 (germline): SGHVS, FNYEAQ. The CDR3 spans 15 residues. The V gene end was trimmed by 5 bases and the J gene end by 5 bases; junction bases not matched to a gene: 11. The CDR3 sequence: CASSRDRGTSDEQYF. CDR3 in DNA: TGTGCCAGCAGCCGAGACAGGGGCACCTCGGACGAGCAGTACTTC.

The CDR3 nucleotides read TGCGCCAGCAGCTTGGGGGGGTTAAGGGAGACCCAGTACTTC. This sequence encodes CASSLGGLRETQYF. The chain combines TRBV5-1 with TRBJ2-5, with D perhaps matching TRBD1 or TRBD2 (5 bases each). CDR1 is SGHRS, CDR2 YFSETQ, per germline. Deletions cut 0 bases from V and 5 bases from J, with 11 bases between. The CDR3 covers 14 residues.

The CDR3 protein is CAWSPGISNQPQHF. CDR3 nucleotide sequence: TGTGCCTGGAGTCCGGGGATTAGCAATCAGCCCCAGCATTTT. This chain uses TRBV30 with TRBJ1-5, with D unclear. Trimming cost V 2 bases and J 0 bases, with 8 bases left between them. This CDR3 comprises 14 residues. The germline CDR1 and CDR2 sequences are GTSNPN and SVGIG (reference sequence).

The chain employs TRBV19 and TRBJ2-7; 10 positions agree with TRBD1. The CDR3 has 15 residues. CDR1 is LNHDA and CDR2 is SQIVND in the germline V gene (reference sequence). The ends lost 4 bases at V and 2 bases at J; junction bases unmatched: 5. The CDR3 DNA is TGTGCCAGTAGTACGGGACAGGGGCATCCCTACGAGCAGTACTTC. This encodes CASSTGQGHPYEQYF.